Shown below are 14 T cell receptor beta chains from a single sample sequenced in a study of cytomegalovirus exposure and HLA in healthy donors (dated by TCRdb to 2017 to 2019). Library preparation used the immunoSEQ multiplex PCR assay. For the multiplex PCR, a mixture combining 60 forward primers for TCR Vbeta segments and 13 reverse primers for TCR Jbeta segments was used. TCRdb retrieved this table from immuneACCESS and kept in-frame rearrangements only. Not all clones are present; in checked studies, unresolved V genes account for under half, and no reason is known for the remainder. A total of about 130,000 clones appear in this sample, roughly 80% of them only once. Of the sample, 0.95% to 1.5% falls within the top ten clones. Specimen: PBMCs. These receptors all come from a man aged 50-60 years in good health and CMV-seronegative.

The CDR3 coding sequence is TGTGCCAGCAGTGAAAGGCGCGTCAGGGGGATTACAGATACGCAGTATTTT. This sequence encodes CASSERRVRGITDTQYF. The chain has TRBV2 and TRBJ2-3; TRBD1 agrees at 7 bases. V gave up 2 bases and J gave up 3 bases; unmatched junction bases: 11. In germline, CDR1 is SNHLY, CDR2 FYNNEI. This CDR3 has 17 residues.

The rearrangement joins TRBV11-2 to TRBJ2-6; D is perhaps TRBD2 (6 bases). Trimming pared 6 bases from V and 2 bases from J, leaving 14 bases between. Per the germline V gene, CDR1 is SGHAT and CDR2 is FQNNGV. This CDR3 comprises 16 residues. The CDR3 nucleotides are TGTGCCAGCAGTAAGGGCTGGGGGGCTGGGGCCAACGTCCTGACTTTC. As protein: CASSKGWGAGANVLTF.

The rearrangement uses TRBV29-1 and TRBJ2-1; D gene unclear. The CDR3 is 15 residues long. The ends were cut back, 0 bases at V and 0 bases at J, with 9 bases in the middle. Germline lookup yields CDR1 SQVTM and CDR2 ANQGSEA. The CDR3, as DNA: TGCAGCGTTGAAGATTCGCGAAGCTCCTACAATGAGCAGTTCTTC. Its translation: CSVEDSRSSYNEQFF.

The V call is TRBV19, the J call TRBJ2-3, with D possibly TRBD1 on 5 matching bases. Germline V gene data show CDR1 as LNHDA and CDR2 as SQIVND (reference sequence). V was clipped by 1 base and J by 5 bases, with 13 bases between them. The CDR3 spans 15 residues. CDR3: CASSIGGGRGDTQYF. The CDR3 bases are TGTGCCAGTAGTATAGGAGGCGGAAGGGGAGATACGCAGTATTTT.

A few counts support this clone. The genes are TRBV7-2 and TRBJ1-1; perhaps TRBD1 as D (5 bases). Germline V gives CDR1 SGHTA, CDR2 FQGNSA. CDR3 length equals 13 residues. V gave up 6 bases and J gave up 1 base, with 9 bases separating them. The CDR3 nucleotides read TGTGCCAGCAGTAGCGGACAGAACACTGAAGCTTTCTTT. Translated, it gives CASSSGQNTEAFF.

This clone has a handful of counts. The chain uses TRBV30 and TRBJ2-7; TRBD1 matches 8 bases. Germline V gene lookup returns CDR1 GTSNPN and CDR2 SVGIG (reference sequence). This CDR3 is 17 amino acids long. V was pared by 2 bases and J by 5 bases, with 17 bases of the junction left unmatched. The DNA for the CDR3 is TGTGCCTGGAGTAGGCAGGGGGCGTTTGTTCTCTGGCACGAGCAGTACTTC. Translation: CAWSRQGAFVLWHEQYF.

J is TRBJ2-7 and V is TRBV28; D ambiguous. Trimming removed 6 bases at V and 3 bases at J, with 12 bases between. The CDR3 is 13 amino acids. CDR1 is MDHEN, CDR2 SYDVKM, per germline. CDR3 residues: CASSRLPRYEQYF. Here the CDR3 DNA reads TGTGCCAGCAGCAGATTACCCCGCTACGAGCAGTACTTC.

A single count supports this clone. V is TRBV7-3 and J is TRBJ2-3, with D unresolved. The germline V gene encodes CDR1 SGHTA and CDR2 FQGTGA. The V and J ends lost 2 bases and 6 bases respectively, with 9 bases between them. This CDR3 region has 13 residues. Here the CDR3 reads CASSLSPGDTQYF. The CDR3 DNA follows: TGTGCCAGCAGCTTATCCCCCGGGGATACGCAGTATTTT.

In its sample, this clone was seen once. CDR3: CAWSGFPGQETQYF. The CDR3 nucleotides read TGTGCCTGGAGTGGGTTTCCGGGCCAAGAGACCCAGTACTTC. The chain employs TRBV30 and TRBJ2-5, with D hard to call. Germline V gives CDR1 GTSNPN, CDR2 SVGIG (reference sequence). CDR3 length: 14 residues. Trimming shortened V by 1 base and J by 1 base, and 10 bases separated the two germline ends.

The rearrangement uses TRBV6-6 and TRBJ1-2, with D tentatively TRBD1 (5 bases). CDR1 and CDR2 (germline): MNHNY, SVGAGI (reference sequence). The CDR3 consists of 14 residues. Trimming took 5 bases from V and 0 from J, leaving 10 bases between them. In nucleotides, the CDR3 is TGTGCCAGCAGTGGAGGGGCTACTAACTATGGCTACACCTTC. It specifies CASSGGATNYGYTF.

The gene calls are TRBV19 and TRBJ1-1, with D maybe TRBD1 (5 bases). The CDR3 is 14 residues long. Trimming shortened V by 6 bases and J by 0 bases, and 11 bases separated the two germline ends. Germline values: CDR1 LNHDA, CDR2 SQIVND (reference sequence). The CDR3 region is CASSSGSLNTEAFF. The CDR3 DNA follows: TGTGCCAGTAGCTCAGGGTCGCTGAACACTGAAGCTTTCTTT.

This chain uses TRBV6-5 with TRBJ1-1; a weak D match, TRBD1 (5 bases). CDR3 length equals 13 residues. The V end was cut by 5 bases, the J end by 1 base, with 8 bases between. Germline-derived CDR1 and CDR2 are MNHEY and SVGAGI. As DNA, the CDR3 is TGTGCCAGCAGTGGCGGACAGAACACTGAAGCTTTCTTT. Amino acids: CASSGGQNTEAFF.

This clone was counted only a few times. V and J are TRBV6-1 and TRBJ2-1; 14 nucleotides match TRBD2. Germline CDR1 is MNHNS and CDR2 is SASEGT. This CDR3 has 17 residues. The V gene end was trimmed by 3 bases and the J gene end by 8 bases; junction bases not matched to a gene: 9. The CDR3 region is CASSDTGTSGRRHEQFF. The CDR3 DNA follows: TGTGCCAGCAGTGATACCGGGACTAGCGGGAGAAGGCATGAGCAGTTCTTC.

CDR3 bases: TGTGCCAGCACCCAGGACAGTTTTGTCGCGAACACTGAAGCTTTCTTT. Amino acid sequence: CASTQDSFVANTEAFF. The V gene is TRBV4-2, the J gene TRBJ1-1, with D tentatively TRBD1 (6 bases). The CDR3 is made up of 16 amino acids. Germline V gene sequence: CDR1 LGHNA, CDR2 YNFKEQ. V dropped 7 bases and J dropped 1 base, with 19 bases sitting between them.